This T cell receptor (beta chain) was sequenced for a study of blood T cells in healthy people across ages. V was pared by 4 bases and J by 7 bases, with 16 bases between. Germline CDR1 reads SGHKS; CDR2 reads YYEKEE (reference sequence). CDR3 size: 14 residues. Comments on this clonotype: Its antigen is as yet unknown.

Points from the study as a whole: Naive T cell percentage showed a strong correlation with the diversity of TCR beta.

Primed by a sample-barcoded 5' primer and a J-beta primer mix, a second PCR proceeded for roughly 7 to 11 cycles. Individual samples furnished no less than 3 million CDR3-containing paired-end reads apiece. TCRdb itself ran the 5' RACE reads through MiXCR, one entry per CDR3 protein. The sample lists about a million distinct CDR3 sequences; 45% to 50% were seen once. Source material: blood. This sequence originates from a man aged 25-45 years in good health. This chain joins TRBV5-5 and TRBJ2-3; D may be TRBD2 (6 bases). The CDR3 is CASSPGDWRYTQYF. For the CDR3, the DNA is TGTGCCAGCAGCCCGGGGGACTGGCGGTATACGCAGTATTTT. The full variable domain, rest sourced from reference TRBV5-5 and TRBJ2-3, is DAGVTQSPTHLIKTRGQQVTLRCSPISGHKSVSWYQQVLGQGPQFIFQYYEKEERGRGNFPDRFSARQFPNYSSELNVNALLLGDSALYLCASSPGDWRYTQYFGPGTRLTVL.